These T cell receptor beta chains were read from a single sample in a study of control samples from healthy donors and cancer patients. The repertoire was sequenced with immunoSEQ multiplex PCR; TCRdb's copy has only in-frame clones and lacks some. The sample lists 25,000 to 30,000 clones; approximately 85% were seen once. The specimen sequenced was PBMCs. The receptors were sampled from a woman aged 60 to 75 with head and neck cancer. CDR3s include the opening cysteine and the closing phenylalanine or tryptophan. D genes are given only for firm matches. Not every row has a clone size; where given, it reads once, few, many or a size class.

clone size	V gene	J gene	D gene	CDR3 DNA	CDR3 protein
-	TRBV5-6	TRBJ1-4	TRBD1	TGTGCCAGCAGCTTGGTGGACAGGGAGGAGGAAAAACTGTTTTTT	CASSLVDREEEKLFF
-	TRBV6-6	TRBJ2-7	-	TGTGCCAGCAGTTCCGGGGGACGGCGAAATTCCTACGAGCAGTACTTC	CASSSGGRRNSYEQYF
medium-sized	TRBV7-9	TRBJ1-1	-	TGTGCCAGCAGCTTACTTACTGAAGCTTTCTTT	CASSLLTEAFF
-	TRBV12-3/TRBV12-4	TRBJ2-7	-	TGTGCCAGCAGTCTACTAGCTGACTACGAGCAGTACTTC	CASSLLADYEQYF
once	TRBV19	TRBJ2-2	-	TGTGCCAGTAGACCCTTGACACGATTGAACACCGGGGAGCTGTTTTTT	CASRPLTRLNTGELFF
-	TRBV18	TRBJ1-5	-	TGTGCCAGCTCACCTCCCGGGACATTCAATCAGCCCCAGCATTTT	CASSPPGTFNQPQHF
once	TRBV4-2	TRBJ1-3	TRBD1	TGTGCCAGCAGCCAAGAGCCGGGACAGGCTGCCTCTGGAAACACCATATATTTT	CASSQEPGQAASGNTIYF
few	TRBV11-3	TRBJ1-2	-	TGTGCCAGCAGCGCCGGGCCTCAGGGCAACTATGGCTACACCTTC	CASSAGPQGNYGYTF
once	TRBV7-9	TRBJ2-5	-	TGTGCCAGCAGCTTTGGAGAAGGGACCCAGTACTTC	CASSFGEGTQYF
-	TRBV3-1/TRBV3-2	TRBJ2-2	-	TGTGCCAGCAGCACGGGAGTAGTCGGGGAGCTGTTTTTT	CASSTGVVGELFF
-	TRBV5-1	TRBJ1-2	TRBD1	TGCGCCAGCAGCCCGGGGACAGGGAGGTATGGCTACACCTTC	CASSPGTGRYGYTF
-	TRBV4-3	TRBJ1-1	-	TGCGCCAGCAGCCAAGATCGAGGCCTGAACACTGAAGCTTTCTTT	CASSQDRGLNTEAFF
-	TRBV2	TRBJ2-3	-	TGTGCCAGCAGTCCCCAGGGATCCACAGATACGCAGTATTTT	CASSPQGSTDTQYF
-	TRBV27	TRBJ2-4	-	TGTGCCAGCAGTTTGTTGAGTATAAGTAGTGGTGGCAAAAACATTCAGTACTTC	CASSLLSISSGGKNIQYF
-	TRBV19	TRBJ1-1	-	TGTGCCAGTAGTATGAAGGGGTGGAGTGAAGCTTTCTTT	CASSMKGWSEAFF
-	TRBV30	TRBJ2-3	-	TGTGCCTGGAGTTTTGGCAGGGGTAGCACAGATACGCAGTATTTT	CAWSFGRGSTDTQYF
-	TRBV2	TRBJ1-1	TRBD1	TGTGCCAGCAGTCCTACAGGGGGCCCCACTGAAGCTTTCTTT	CASSPTGGPTEAFF
-	TRBV13	TRBJ1-6	-	TGTGCCAGCAGCCCCTCGGTGGCCGGAAGATATAATTCACCCCTCCACTTT	CASSPSVAGRYNSPLHF
-	TRBV2	TRBJ2-7	-	TGTGCCAGCATCAGGCCGGGGTCCTACGAGCAGTACTTC	CASIRPGSYEQYF
-	TRBV6-1	TRBJ2-1	TRBD2	TGTGCCAGCAGTGACGGGGGGATCTCCTACAATGAGCAGTTCTTC	CASSDGGISYNEQFF
-	TRBV11-2	TRBJ2-7	TRBD2	TGTGCCAGCAGCTTAAGCGGGAGGGCCTTATCCGAGCAGTACTTC	CASSLSGRALSEQYF
-	TRBV5-5	TRBJ1-6	-	TGTGCCAGCAGCTTTCAGGGAACCTATAATTCACCCCTCCACTTT	CASSFQGTYNSPLHF
-	TRBV5-4	TRBJ1-3	TRBD1	TGTGCCAGCAGCTCCCGGGACAGGGGAAATGGAAACACCATATATTTT	CASSSRDRGNGNTIYF
-	TRBV11-2	TRBJ1-1	-	TGTGCCAGCAGCTTAGGACGGCGGAACACTGAAGCTTTCTTT	CASSLGRRNTEAFF
-	TRBV7-9	TRBJ2-7	-	TGTGCCAGCAGCTTACACTACGAGCAGTACTTC	CASSLHYEQYF
-	TRBV12-3/TRBV12-4	TRBJ2-2	-	TGTGCCAGCAGAAGGGAGTACGGCGGGGAGCTGTTTTTT	CASRREYGGELFF
-	TRBV3-1/TRBV3-2	TRBJ2-1	TRBD2	TGTGCCAGCAGCCAAATGGTCCTAGCGGGGGTTTACAATGAGCAGTTCTTC	CASSQMVLAGVYNEQFF
once	TRBV14	TRBJ2-7	TRBD2	TGTGCCAGCTCGGGACTAGCGGGGGGCTACGAGCAGTACTTC	CASSGLAGGYEQYF
-	TRBV5-1	TRBJ1-4	-	TGCGCCAGCAGCTTGGTGCAGGCCGCAACTAATGAAAAACTGTTTTTT	CASSLVQAATNEKLFF
medium-sized	TRBV4-3	TRBJ2-6	TRBD1	TGCGCCAGCAGCAAAAACCGGGACAGGAGCTCTGGGGCCAACGTCCTGACTTTC	CASSKNRDRSSGANVLTF
-	TRBV7-8	TRBJ2-5	-	TGTGCCAGCAGCTTAGCCGGAGGGCGCCAAGAGACCCAGTACTTC	CASSLAGGRQETQYF
-	TRBV7-2	TRBJ2-1	TRBD2	TGTGCCAGCAGCTCGGGACTAGCGGGATATGAGCAGTTCTTC	CASSSGLAGYEQFF
-	TRBV29-1	TRBJ2-1	TRBD2	TGCAGCGTGGGGGGACTAGCGGGAGGGAAGAGCTCCTACAATGAGCAGTTCTTC	CSVGGLAGGKSSYNEQFF
-	TRBV6-2/TRBV6-3	TRBJ1-1	TRBD1	TGTGCCAGCACCCCAGGACAGGGGCAGAACACTGAAGCTTTCTTT	CASTPGQGQNTEAFF
once	TRBV7-2	TRBJ1-6	-	TGTGCCAGCAGCTTAGATCTGGCGCCCCTCCACTTT	CASSLDLAPLHF
-	TRBV11-3	TRBJ1-4	TRBD1	TGTGCCAGCAGCCAGACAGGGACGGGTGAAAAACTGTTTTTT	CASSQTGTGEKLFF
-	TRBV4-1	TRBJ1-1	-	TGCGCCAGCAGTCCCACGCGGGCTGGGAACACTGAAGCTTTCTTT	CASSPTRAGNTEAFF
-	TRBV18	TRBJ1-1	-	TGTGCCAGCTCACCAGGGAACACTGAAGCTTTCTTT	CASSPGNTEAFF
-	TRBV7-2	TRBJ2-1	-	TGTGCCAGCAGCCCGAACTACAATGAGCAGTTCTTC	CASSPNYNEQFF
-	TRBV2	TRBJ1-1	TRBD1	TGTGCCAGCAGGACGGGACAGGGGTTCACTGAAGCTTTCTTT	CASRTGQGFTEAFF
few	TRBV7-2	TRBJ2-3	-	TGTGCCAGCAGCGGGAGCACAGATACGCAGTATTTT	CASSGSTDTQYF
-	TRBV10-2	TRBJ1-6	-	TGCGCCAGCGTAAGACAGGCCCGGATCGGAAATTCACCCCTCCACTTT	CASVRQARIGNSPLHF
-	TRBV9	TRBJ2-1	-	TGTGCCAGCAGCCGAGCTGGCTCCAGCTCCTACAATGAGCAGTTCTTC	CASSRAGSSSYNEQFF
few	TRBV18	TRBJ2-7	TRBD2	TGTGCCAGCTCACCCGGACTAGCGGGAGATTCTCCGTACTTC	CASSPGLAGDSPYF
-	TRBV5-6	TRBJ2-1	TRBD2	TGTGCCAGCAGCTCTAGCGGGGAGATCTACAATGAGCAGTTCTTC	CASSSSGEIYNEQFF
-	TRBV18	TRBJ2-3	-	TGTGCCAGCTCACCATCGGCAGTCCGCACAGATACGCAGTATTTT	CASSPSAVRTDTQYF
once	TRBV5-4	TRBJ2-1	TRBD2	TGTGCCAGCAGACGCAAACAAGGGACTAGAATCGGCAATGAGCAGTTCTTC	CASRRKQGTRIGNEQFF
-	TRBV5-1	TRBJ2-1	-	TGCGCCAGCAGCTTGCTGTTTATGTCCCAGGGGCAGTTCTTC	CASSLLFMSQGQFF
-	TRBV5-1	TRBJ2-7	TRBD2	TGCGCCAGCAGCCCGGAACTAGCGGGAGTGTACGAGCAGTACTTC	CASSPELAGVYEQYF
-	TRBV25-1	TRBJ2-5	TRBD2	TGTGCCAGCAGTGAAGAGGGACTAGCGGCTAAAGAGACCCAGTACTTC	CASSEEGLAAKETQYF
-	TRBV5-4	TRBJ2-1	-	TGTGCCAGCAGCTTGGGGACCTCCGGACAGTACGCTGAGCAGTTCTTC	CASSLGTSGQYAEQFF
once	TRBV5-5	TRBJ1-1	-	TGTGCCAGCACCACCGGGGTTAACACTGAAGCTTTCTTT	CASTTGVNTEAFF
-	TRBV18	TRBJ1-1	TRBD1	TGTGCCAGCTCTCTGGGACAGGGGGCGTCTGAAGCTTTCTTT	CASSLGQGASEAFF